This paragraph covers one TCR beta chain sequence. The CDR3 sequence is 12 residues long. The V gene end was trimmed by 3 bases and the J gene end by 9 bases; junction bases not matched to a gene: 1. Germline CDR1 and CDR2: LNHDA and SQIVND (reference sequence). This sample stems from a study of blood T cell dynamics during melanoma immunotherapy. Assay used: immunoSEQ multiplex PCR; TCRdb lists only in-frame clones, some missing. Of 8,500 to 14,000 clones listed, around nine tenths are singletons. Time point in this sample: week 3, after first cycle of checkpoint inhibitor. The sequencing here drew on blood, taken from a patient treated with checkpoint blockade. This sequence joins TRBV19 and TRBJ2-2, with 7 bases identical to TRBD2. The receptor's source is a human donor with melanoma. CDR3 region: CASSIGRRELFF. Here the CDR3 DNA reads TGTGCCAGTAGTATCGGGAGGAGGGAGCTGTTTTTT. Full variable domain (rest looked up from reference TRBV19 and TRBJ2-2): DGGITQSPKYLFRKEGQNVTLSCEQNLNHDAMYWYRQDPGQGLRLIYYSQIVNDFQKGDIAEGYSVSREKKESFPLTVTSAQKNPTAFYLCASSIGRRELFFGEGSRLTVL.